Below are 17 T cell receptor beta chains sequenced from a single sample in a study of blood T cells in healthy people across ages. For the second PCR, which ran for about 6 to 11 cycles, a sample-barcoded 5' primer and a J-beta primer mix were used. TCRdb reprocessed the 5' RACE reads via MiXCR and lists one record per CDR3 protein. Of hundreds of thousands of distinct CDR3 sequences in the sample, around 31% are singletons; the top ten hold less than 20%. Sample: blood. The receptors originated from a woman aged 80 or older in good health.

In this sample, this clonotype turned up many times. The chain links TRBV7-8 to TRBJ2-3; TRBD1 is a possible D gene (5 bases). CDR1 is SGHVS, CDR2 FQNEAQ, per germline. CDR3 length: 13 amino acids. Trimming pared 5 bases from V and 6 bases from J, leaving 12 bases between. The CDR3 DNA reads TGTGCCAGCAGCGCCCCAGGGTCTGATACGCAGTATTTT. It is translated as CASSAPGSDTQYF.

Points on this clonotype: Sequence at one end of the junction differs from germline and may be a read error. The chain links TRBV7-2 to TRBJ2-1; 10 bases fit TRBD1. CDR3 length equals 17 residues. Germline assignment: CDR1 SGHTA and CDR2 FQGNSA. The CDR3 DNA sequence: TGTGCCAGTAGCTTCGCCGGGACAGGGGTTTTCGAGGGGACCCAGTTCTTC. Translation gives CASSFAGTGVFEGTQFF.

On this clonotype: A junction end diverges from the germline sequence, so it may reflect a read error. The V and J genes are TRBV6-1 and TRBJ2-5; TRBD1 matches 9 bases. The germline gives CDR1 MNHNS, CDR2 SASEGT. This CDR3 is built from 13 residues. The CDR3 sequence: CVSGDRAPGTQYF. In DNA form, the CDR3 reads TGTGTCAGCGGGGACAGGGCGCCCGGGACCCAGTACTTC.

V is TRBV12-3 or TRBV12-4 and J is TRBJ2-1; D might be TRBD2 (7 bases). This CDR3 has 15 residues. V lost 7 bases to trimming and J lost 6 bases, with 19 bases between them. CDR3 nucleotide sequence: TGTGCCAGCACCCTGAGGCGGGGGCCCCTCAATGAGCAGTTCTTC. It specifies CASTLRRGPLNEQFF.

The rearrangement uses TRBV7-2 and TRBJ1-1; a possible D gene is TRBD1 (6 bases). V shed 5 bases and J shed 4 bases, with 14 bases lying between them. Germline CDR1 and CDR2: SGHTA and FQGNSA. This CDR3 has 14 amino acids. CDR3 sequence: CASSVGRGGTEAFF. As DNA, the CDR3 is TGTGCCAGCAGCGTCGGCAGGGGAGGCACTGAAGCTTTCTTT.

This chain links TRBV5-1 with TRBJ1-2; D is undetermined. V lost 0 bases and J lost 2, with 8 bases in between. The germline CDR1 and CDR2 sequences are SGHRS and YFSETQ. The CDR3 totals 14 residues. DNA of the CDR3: TGCGCCAGCAGCTTGGCAAACAGAAACTATGGCTACACCTTC. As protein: CASSLANRNYGYTF.

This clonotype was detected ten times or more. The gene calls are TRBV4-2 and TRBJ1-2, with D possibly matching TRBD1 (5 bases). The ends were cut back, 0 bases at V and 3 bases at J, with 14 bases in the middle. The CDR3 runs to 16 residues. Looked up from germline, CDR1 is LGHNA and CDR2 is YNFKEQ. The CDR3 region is CASSQDLGALDYGYTF. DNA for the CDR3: TGTGCCAGCAGCCAAGATCTAGGGGCACTCGACTATGGCTACACCTTC.

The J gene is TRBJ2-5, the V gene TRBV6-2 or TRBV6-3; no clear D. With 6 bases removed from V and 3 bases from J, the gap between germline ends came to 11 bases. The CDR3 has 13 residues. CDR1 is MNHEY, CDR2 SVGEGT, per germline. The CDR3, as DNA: TGTGCCAGCAGCCGGGCCCCTAAAGAGACCCAGTACTTC. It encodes CASSRAPKETQYF.

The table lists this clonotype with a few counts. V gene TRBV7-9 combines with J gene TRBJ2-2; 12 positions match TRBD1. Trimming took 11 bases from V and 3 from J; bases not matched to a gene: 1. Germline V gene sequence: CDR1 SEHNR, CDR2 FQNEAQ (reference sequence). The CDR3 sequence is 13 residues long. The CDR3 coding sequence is TGTGCCGGGGACAGGGGGCACACCGGGGAGCTGTTTTTT. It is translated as CAGDRGHTGELFF.

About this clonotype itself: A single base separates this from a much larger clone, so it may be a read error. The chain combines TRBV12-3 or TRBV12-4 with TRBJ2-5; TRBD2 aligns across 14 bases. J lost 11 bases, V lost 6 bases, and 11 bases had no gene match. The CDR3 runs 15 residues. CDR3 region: CASSRLAGGPHEQYF. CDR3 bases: TGTGCCAGCAGCCGACTAGCGGGGGGGCCCCATGAGCAGTACTTC.

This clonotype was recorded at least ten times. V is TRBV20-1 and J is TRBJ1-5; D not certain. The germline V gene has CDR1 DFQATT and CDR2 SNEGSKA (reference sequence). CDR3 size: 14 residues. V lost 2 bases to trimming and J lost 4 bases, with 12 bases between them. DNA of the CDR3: TGCAGTGCTAGACACAGTCCGCGTAATCAGCCCCAGCATTTT. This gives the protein CSARHSPRNQPQHF.

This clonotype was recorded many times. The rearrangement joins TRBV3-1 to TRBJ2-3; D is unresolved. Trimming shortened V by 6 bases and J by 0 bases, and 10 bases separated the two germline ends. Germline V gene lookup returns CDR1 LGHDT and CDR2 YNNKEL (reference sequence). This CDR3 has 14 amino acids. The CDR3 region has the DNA TGTGCCAGCAGTCCTTCTACTAGCACAGATACGCAGTATTTT. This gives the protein CASSPSTSTDTQYF.

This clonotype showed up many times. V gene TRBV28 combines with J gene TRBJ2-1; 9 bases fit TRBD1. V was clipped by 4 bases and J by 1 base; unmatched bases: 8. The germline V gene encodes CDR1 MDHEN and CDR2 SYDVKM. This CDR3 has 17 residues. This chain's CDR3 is CASSSSGTGRSYNEQFF. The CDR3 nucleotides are TGTGCCAGCAGTTCTTCCGGGACAGGGCGGTCCTACAATGAGCAGTTCTTC.

The CDR3 DNA sequence: TGTGCCACCAGCAGAGATTGGCAGGGGAGAAACCTAGGAGAAAAACTGTTTTTT. The encoded protein is CATSRDWQGRNLGEKLFF. This sequence joins TRBV15 and TRBJ1-4; possible D gene TRBD1, 6 bases. This CDR3 region has 18 residues. V gave up 0 bases and J gave up 8 bases, with 22 bases separating them. Per germline, CDR1 LNHNV and CDR2 YYDKDF (reference sequence).

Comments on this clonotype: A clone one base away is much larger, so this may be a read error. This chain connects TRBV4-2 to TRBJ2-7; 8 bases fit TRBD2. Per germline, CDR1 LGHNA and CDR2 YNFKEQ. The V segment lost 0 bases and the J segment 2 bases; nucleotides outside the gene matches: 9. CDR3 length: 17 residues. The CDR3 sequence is CASSQDRGDGGAYEQYF. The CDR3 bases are TGTGCCAGCAGCCAAGATCGGGGTGACGGGGGGGCCTACGAGCAGTACTTC.

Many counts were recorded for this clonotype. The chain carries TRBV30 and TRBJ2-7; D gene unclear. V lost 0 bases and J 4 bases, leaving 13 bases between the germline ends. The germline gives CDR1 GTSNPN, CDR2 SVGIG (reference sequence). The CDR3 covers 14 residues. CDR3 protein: CAWSVVGLRYEQYF. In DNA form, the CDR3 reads TGTGCCTGGAGTGTGGTGGGGTTAAGGTACGAGCAGTACTTC. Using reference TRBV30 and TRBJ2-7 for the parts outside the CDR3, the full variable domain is SQTIHQWPATLVQPVGSPLSLECTVEGTSNPNLYWYRQAAGRGLQLLFYSVGIGQISSEVPQNLSASRPQDRQFILSSKKLLLSDSGFYLCAWSVVGLRYEQYFGPGTRLTVT.

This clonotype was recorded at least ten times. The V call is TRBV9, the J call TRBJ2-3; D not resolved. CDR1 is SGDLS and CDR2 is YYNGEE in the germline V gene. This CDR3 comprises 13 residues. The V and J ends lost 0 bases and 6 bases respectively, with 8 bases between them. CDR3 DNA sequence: TGTGCCAGCAGCGTAGATCGGTGGGATACGCAGTATTTT. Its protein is CASSVDRWDTQYF.